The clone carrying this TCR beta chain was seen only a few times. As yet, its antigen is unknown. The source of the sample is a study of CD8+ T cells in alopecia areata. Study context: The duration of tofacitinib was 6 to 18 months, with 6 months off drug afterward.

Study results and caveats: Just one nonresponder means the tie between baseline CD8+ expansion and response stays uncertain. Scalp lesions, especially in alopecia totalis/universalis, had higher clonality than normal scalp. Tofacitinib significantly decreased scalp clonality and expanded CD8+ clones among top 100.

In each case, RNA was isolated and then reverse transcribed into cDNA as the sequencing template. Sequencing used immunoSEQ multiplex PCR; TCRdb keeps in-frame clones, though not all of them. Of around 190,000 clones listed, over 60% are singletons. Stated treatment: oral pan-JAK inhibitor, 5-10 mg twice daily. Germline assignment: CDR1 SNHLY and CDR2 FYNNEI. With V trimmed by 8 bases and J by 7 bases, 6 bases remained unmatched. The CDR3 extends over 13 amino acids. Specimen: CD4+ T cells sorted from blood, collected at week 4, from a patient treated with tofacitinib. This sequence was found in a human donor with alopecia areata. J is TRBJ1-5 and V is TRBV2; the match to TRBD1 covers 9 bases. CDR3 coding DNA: TGTGCCAGCGAACAGGGGGCGCGGCAGCCCCAGCATTTT. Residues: CASEQGARQPQHF. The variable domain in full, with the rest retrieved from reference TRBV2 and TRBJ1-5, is EPEVTQTPSHQVTQMGQEVILRCVPISNHLYFYWYRQILGQKVEFLVSFYNNEISEKSEIFDDQFSVERPDGSNFTLKIRSTKLEDSAMYFCASEQGARQPQHFGDGTRLSIL.